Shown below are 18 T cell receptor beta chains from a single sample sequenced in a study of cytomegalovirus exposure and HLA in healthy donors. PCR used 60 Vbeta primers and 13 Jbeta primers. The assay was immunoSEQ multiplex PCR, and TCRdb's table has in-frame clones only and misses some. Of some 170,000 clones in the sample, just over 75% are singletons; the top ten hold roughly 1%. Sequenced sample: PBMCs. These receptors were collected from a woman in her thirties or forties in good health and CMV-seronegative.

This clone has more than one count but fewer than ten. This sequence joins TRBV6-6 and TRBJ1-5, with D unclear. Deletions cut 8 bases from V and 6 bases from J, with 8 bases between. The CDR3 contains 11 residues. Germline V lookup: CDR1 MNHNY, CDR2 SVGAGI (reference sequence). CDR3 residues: CASGLTQPQHF. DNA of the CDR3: TGTGCCAGCGGCTTAACTCAGCCCCAGCATTTT.

CDR3 nucleotide sequence: TGTGCCAGCAGCCGGACAGGAGGTGGTGGCTACACCTTC. Translated, it gives CASSRTGGGGYTF. This sequence joins TRBV9 and TRBJ1-2; 7 bases map to TRBD1. CDR1 and CDR2 from the germline V gene are SGDLS and YYNGEE. CDR3 size: 13 residues. J gave up 7 bases and V 4 bases, and 7 bases lay outside the gene matches. Using reference TRBV9 and TRBJ1-2 for the parts outside the CDR3, the full variable domain is DSGVTQTPKHLITATGQRVTLRCSPRSGDLSVYWYQQSLDQGLQFLIQYYNGEERAKGNILERFSAQQFPDLHSELNLSSLELGDSALYFCASSRTGGGGYTFGSGTRLTVV.

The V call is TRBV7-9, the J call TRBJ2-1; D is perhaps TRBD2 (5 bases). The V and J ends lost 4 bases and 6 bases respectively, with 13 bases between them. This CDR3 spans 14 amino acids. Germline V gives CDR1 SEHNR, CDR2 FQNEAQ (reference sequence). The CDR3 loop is CASSSDYSSNEQFF. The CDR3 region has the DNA TGTGCCAGCAGCTCAGACTATAGCAGCAATGAGCAGTTCTTC.

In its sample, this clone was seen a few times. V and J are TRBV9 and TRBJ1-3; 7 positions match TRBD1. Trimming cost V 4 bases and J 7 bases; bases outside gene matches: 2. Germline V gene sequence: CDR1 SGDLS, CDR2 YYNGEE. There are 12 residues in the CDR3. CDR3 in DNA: TGTGCCAGCAGCAGGGGACAGAACACCATATATTTT. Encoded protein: CASSRGQNTIYF.

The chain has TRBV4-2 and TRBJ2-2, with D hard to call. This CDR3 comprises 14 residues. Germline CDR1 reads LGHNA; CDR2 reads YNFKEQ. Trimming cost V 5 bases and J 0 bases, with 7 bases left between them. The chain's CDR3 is CASSGRANTGELFF. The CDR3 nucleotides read TGTGCCAGCAGCGGTCGGGCGAACACCGGGGAGCTGTTTTTT.

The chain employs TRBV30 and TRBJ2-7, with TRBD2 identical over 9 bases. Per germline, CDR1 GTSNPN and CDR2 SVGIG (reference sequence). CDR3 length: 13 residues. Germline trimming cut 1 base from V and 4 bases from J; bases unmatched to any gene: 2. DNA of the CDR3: TGTGCCTGGAGTGCCAGCGGGGGGTACGAGCAGTACTTC. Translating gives CAWSASGGYEQYF.

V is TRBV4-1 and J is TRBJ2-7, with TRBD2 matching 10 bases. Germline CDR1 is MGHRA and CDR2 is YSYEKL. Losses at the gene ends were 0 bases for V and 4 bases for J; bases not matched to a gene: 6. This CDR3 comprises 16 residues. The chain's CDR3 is CASSQEGVAGGYEQYF. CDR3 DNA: TGCGCCAGCAGCCAAGAAGGAGTAGCGGGAGGTTACGAGCAGTACTTC.

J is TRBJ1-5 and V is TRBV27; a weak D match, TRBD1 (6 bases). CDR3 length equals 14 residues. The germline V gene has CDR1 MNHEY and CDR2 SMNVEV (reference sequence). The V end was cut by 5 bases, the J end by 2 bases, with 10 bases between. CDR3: CASSPAGGNQPQHF. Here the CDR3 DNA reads TGTGCCAGCAGTCCCGCAGGGGGCAATCAGCCCCAGCATTTT.

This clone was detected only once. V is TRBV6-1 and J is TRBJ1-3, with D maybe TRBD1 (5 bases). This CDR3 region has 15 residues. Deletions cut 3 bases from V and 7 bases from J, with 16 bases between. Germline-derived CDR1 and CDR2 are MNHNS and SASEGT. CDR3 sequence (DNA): TGTGCCAGCAGTGACCCCCGACTACGGGGGAACACCATATATTTT. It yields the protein CASSDPRLRGNTIYF.

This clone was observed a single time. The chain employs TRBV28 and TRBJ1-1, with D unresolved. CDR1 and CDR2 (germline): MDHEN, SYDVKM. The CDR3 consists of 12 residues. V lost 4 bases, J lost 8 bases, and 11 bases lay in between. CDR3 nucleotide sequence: TGTGCCAGCAGTTCCGGGAGTAAGGAAGCTTTCTTT. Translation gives CASSSGSKEAFF.

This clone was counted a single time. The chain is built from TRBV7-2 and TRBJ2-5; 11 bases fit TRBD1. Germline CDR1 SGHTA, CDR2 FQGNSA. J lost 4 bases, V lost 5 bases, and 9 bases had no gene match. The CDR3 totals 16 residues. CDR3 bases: TGTGCCAGCAGCCCCGGAGGACAGGGGGCCGGAGAGACCCAGTACTTC. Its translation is CASSPGGQGAGETQYF. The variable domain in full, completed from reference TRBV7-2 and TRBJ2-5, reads GAGVSQSPSNKVTEKGKDVELRCDPISGHTALYWYRQSLGQGLEFLIYFQGNSAPDKSGLPSDRFSAERTGGSVSTLTIQRTQQEDSAVYLCASSPGGQGAGETQYFGPGTRLLVL.

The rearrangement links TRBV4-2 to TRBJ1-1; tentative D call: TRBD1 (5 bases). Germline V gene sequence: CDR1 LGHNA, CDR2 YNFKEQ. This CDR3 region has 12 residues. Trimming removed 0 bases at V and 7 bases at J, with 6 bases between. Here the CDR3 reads CASSQDRGEAFF. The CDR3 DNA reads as TGTGCCAGCAGCCAAGATAGGGGTGAAGCTTTCTTT.

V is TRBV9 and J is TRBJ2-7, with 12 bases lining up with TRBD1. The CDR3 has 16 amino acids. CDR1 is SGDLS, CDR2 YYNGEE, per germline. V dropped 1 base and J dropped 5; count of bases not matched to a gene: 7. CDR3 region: CASSVRGTGGENEQYF. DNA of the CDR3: TGTGCCAGCAGCGTAAGGGGGACAGGGGGCGAGAACGAGCAGTACTTC.

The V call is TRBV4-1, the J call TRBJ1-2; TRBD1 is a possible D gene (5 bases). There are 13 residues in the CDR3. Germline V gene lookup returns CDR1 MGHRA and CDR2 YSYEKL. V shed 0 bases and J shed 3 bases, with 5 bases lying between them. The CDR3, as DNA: TGCGCCAGCAGCCAAGAAGGGGACTATGGCTACACCTTC. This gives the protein CASSQEGDYGYTF.

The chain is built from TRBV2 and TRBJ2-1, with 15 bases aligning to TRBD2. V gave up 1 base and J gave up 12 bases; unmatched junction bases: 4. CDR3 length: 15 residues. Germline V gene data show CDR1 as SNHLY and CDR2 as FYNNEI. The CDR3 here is CASSEGTSGRAGQFF. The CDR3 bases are TGTGCCAGCAGTGAAGGGACTAGCGGGAGGGCGGGGCAGTTCTTC.

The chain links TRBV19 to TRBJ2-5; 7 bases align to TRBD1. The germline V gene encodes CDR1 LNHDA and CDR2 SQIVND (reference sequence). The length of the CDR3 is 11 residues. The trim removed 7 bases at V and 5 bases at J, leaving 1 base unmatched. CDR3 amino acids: CASKDRETQYF. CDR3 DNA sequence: TGTGCCAGTAAGGACAGGGAGACCCAGTACTTC.

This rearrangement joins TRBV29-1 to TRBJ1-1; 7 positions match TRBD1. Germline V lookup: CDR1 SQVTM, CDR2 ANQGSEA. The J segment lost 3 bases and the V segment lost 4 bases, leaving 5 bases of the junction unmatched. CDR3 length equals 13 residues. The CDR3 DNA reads TGCAGCGTTGTACAGGGGATGTACACTGAAGCTTTCTTT. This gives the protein CSVVQGMYTEAFF. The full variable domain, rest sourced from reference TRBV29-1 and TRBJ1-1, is SAVISQKPSRDICQRGTSLTIQCQVDSQVTMMFWYRQQPGQSLTLIATANQGSEATYESGFVIDKFPISRPNLTFSTLTVSNMSPEDSSIYLCSVVQGMYTEAFFGQGTRLTVV.

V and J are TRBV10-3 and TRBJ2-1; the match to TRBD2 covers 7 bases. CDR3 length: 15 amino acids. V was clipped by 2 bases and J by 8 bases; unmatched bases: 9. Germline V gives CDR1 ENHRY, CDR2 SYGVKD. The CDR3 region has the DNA TGTGCCATCAGTGAGGGGGTGGGAGCGGGGCATGAGCAGTTCTTC. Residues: CAISEGVGAGHEQFF.